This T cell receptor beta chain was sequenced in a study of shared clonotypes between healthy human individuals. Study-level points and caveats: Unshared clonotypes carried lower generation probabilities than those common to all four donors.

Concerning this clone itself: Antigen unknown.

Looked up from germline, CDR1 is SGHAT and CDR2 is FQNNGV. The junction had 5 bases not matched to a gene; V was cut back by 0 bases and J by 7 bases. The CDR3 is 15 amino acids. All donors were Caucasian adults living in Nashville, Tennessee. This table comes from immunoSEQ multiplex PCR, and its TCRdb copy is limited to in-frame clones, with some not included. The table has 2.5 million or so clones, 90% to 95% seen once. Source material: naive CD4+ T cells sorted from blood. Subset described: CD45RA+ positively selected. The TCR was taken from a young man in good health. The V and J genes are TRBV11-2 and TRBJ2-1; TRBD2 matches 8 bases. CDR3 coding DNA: TGTGCCAGCAGCTTAGACGGGAGGGCCGATAATGAGCAGTTCTTC. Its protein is CASSLDGRADNEQFF.